This is a list of T cell receptor beta chains from one sample in a study of T cell responses to AZD1222 COVID-19 vaccine. Profiling relied on immunoSEQ multiplex PCR, and the TCRdb table lists in-frame clones only, not all of them. The sample contains some 120,000 clones, 92% of which appear only once. Sequencing used peripheral blood, obtained 28 days after the second AZD1222 dose. These receptors originate from an adult who received the AZD1222 COVID-19 vaccine. The CDR3 runs from the conserved cysteine through the conserved F or W. The D gene is left open where the match is weak. Clone size, where shown, is once, few, many, or a class for clones that have expanded.

CDR3 length	D gene	V gene	clone size	J gene	CDR3 DNA	CDR3 protein
15	-	TRBV3-1/TRBV3-2	-	TRBJ1-3	TGTGCCAGCAGCCAAGAATCAGGCTCTGGAAACACCATATATTTT	CASSQESGSGNTIYF
15	-	TRBV24-1	-	TRBJ2-3	TGTGCCACCAGTGAACCGAGACAGGCCACAGATACGCAGTATTTT	CATSEPRQATDTQYF
14	-	TRBV11-2	-	TRBJ1-1	TGTGCCAGCACCTCCGGGGGACCGAACACTGAAGCTTTCTTT	CASTSGGPNTEAFF
15	-	TRBV28	-	TRBJ2-1	TGTGCCAGCAGTCCAGTTAGTAGCCCCTACAATGAGCAGTTCTTC	CASSPVSSPYNEQFF
15	-	TRBV5-1	-	TRBJ2-2	TGCGCCAGCAGCTTAGAGCAGTCGGGGATCGGGGAGCTGTTTTTT	CASSLEQSGIGELFF
16	TRBD2	TRBV4-1	-	TRBJ2-6	TGCGCCAGCGCATCGGGGGACTATTCTGGGGCCAACGTCCTGACTTTC	CASASGDYSGANVLTF
16	-	TRBV7-9	-	TRBJ2-7	TGTGCCAGCAGCTCCGAGGGGACACCGACTCGCTACGAGCAGTACTTC	CASSSEGTPTRYEQYF
18	-	TRBV18	-	TRBJ1-4	TGTGCCAGCTCACCAGAAACACGGGCCATTGCAACTAATGAAAAACTGTTTTTT	CASSPETRAIATNEKLFF
15	-	TRBV27	-	TRBJ1-5	TGTGCCAGCAGTCGGTGGGGGGAAAGCAATCAGCCCCAGCATTTT	CASSRWGESNQPQHF
17	-	TRBV7-2	-	TRBJ2-3	TGTGCCAGCAGCTTACGCCTCCGGGGCGTTACCACAGATACGCAGTATTTT	CASSLRLRGVTTDTQYF
15	-	TRBV19	-	TRBJ2-4	TGTGCCAGCACTACGGGGTCAGGGCGGGGTAACATTCAGTACTTC	CASTTGSGRGNIQYF
16	TRBD2	TRBV28	once	TRBJ2-4	TGTGCCAGCAGCTCGACTAGCGGGGGGGCTGGGCACATTCAGTACTTC	CASSSTSGGAGHIQYF
15	TRBD1	TRBV5-1	-	TRBJ1-4	TGCGCCAGCAGCCCAGAACAGGGGATGGGTGAAAAACTGTTTTTT	CASSPEQGMGEKLFF
11	-	TRBV10-3	once	TRBJ2-7	TGTGCCGCCGGGGCGGACTACGAGCAGTACTTC	CAAGADYEQYF
14	-	TRBV3-1/TRBV3-2	-	TRBJ1-4	TGTGCCAGCAGCCACGTACAAAATAATGAAAAACTGTTTTTT	CASSHVQNNEKLFF
16	-	TRBV5-1	-	TRBJ2-2	TGCGCCAGCAGCTTGCGGGTGACAGAGAACACCGGGGAGCTGTTTTTT	CASSLRVTENTGELFF
18	TRBD2	TRBV5-1	-	TRBJ2-1	TGCGCCAGCAGCTGGGGACTAGCGGCCTTACAATCCTACAATGAGCAGTTCTTC	CASSWGLAALQSYNEQFF